The rows below give T cell receptor beta chains drawn from one sample of a study of technical replicates of blood from several donors. The repertoire was sequenced with immunoSEQ multiplex PCR; TCRdb's copy has only in-frame clones and lacks some. The repertoire includes tens of thousands of clones, around 94% of them detected once, and roughly 0.26% sits in the top ten. Sequenced input: T cells isolated from PBMCs. These receptors originate from a human donor in good health. Each CDR3 is given with its conserved first and last residue. A D gene is named only where the DNA matches it firmly. The size of a clone is reported for some rows only, either as once, few or many, or as a class for expanded clones.

CDR3 DNA | CDR3 protein | D gene | J gene | clone size | V gene
TGTGCCAGCAGCTTAGTCCCTGGAGGGCAGCCTAAAACCTCAGGGACCCAGTACTTC | CASSLVPGGQPKTSGTQYF | . | TRBJ2-5 | . | TRBV11-2
TGTGCCAGTAGTATAGGGGACAGACTCTACGAGCAGTACTTC | CASSIGDRLYEQYF | TRBD1 | TRBJ2-7 | . | TRBV19
TGTGCCATCAGTGGGACAGGGGGATCCTACGAGCAGTACTTC | CAISGTGGSYEQYF | TRBD1 | TRBJ2-7 | . | TRBV10-3
TGCGCCAGCAGTGACCCTGACGGAGCTGGCTACACCTTC | CASSDPDGAGYTF | . | TRBJ1-2 | once | TRBV10-1
TGTGCCAGCAGCCCGGGAGTCTTGGAGGGGAACTACGAGCAGTACTTC | CASSPGVLEGNYEQYF | . | TRBJ2-7 | . | TRBV9
TGCGCCAGCAGCCAAGCTCGGACAGTGGCTGGGGAACTGTTTTTT | CASSQARTVAGELFF | . | TRBJ1-4 | . | TRBV4-1
TGCGCCAGCAGCAAAGGGACAGGGCTTGAGCAGTTCTTC | CASSKGTGLEQFF | TRBD1 | TRBJ2-1 | . | TRBV5-1
TGTGCCAGCGGACACAGGGGACCCAATCAGCCCCAGCATTTT | CASGHRGPNQPQHF | TRBD1 | TRBJ1-5 | . | TRBV2
TGTGCCAGCAGTGACGGGGGGGGCAGTGAAGCTTTCTTT | CASSDGGGSEAFF | . | TRBJ1-1 | . | TRBV2
TGTGCCAGCAGCGCGAGGGGGGGCGCGGGATCACCCCTCCACTTT | CASSARGGAGSPLHF | . | TRBJ1-6 | once | TRBV7-9
TGTGCCAGCACCCAGGGCGGGGGGCCTTCCCAAGAGACCCAGTACTTC | CASTQGGGPSQETQYF | TRBD2 | TRBJ2-5 | . | TRBV9
TGTGCCAGCAGCCCAAGGGGGGGTAACTATGGCTACACCTTC | CASSPRGGNYGYTF | . | TRBJ1-2 | . | TRBV6-1
TGTGCCAGTAGTATATTCCCCCATAACACCGGGGAGCTGTTTTTT | CASSIFPHNTGELFF | . | TRBJ2-2 | . | TRBV19
TGCGCCAGCAGCTTGGCCGAGGGGGTTGGCTACACCTTC | CASSLAEGVGYTF | . | TRBJ1-2 | . | TRBV5-1
TGTGCCAGCGCTCACAGCTCTGGGGCCAACGTCCTGACTTTC | CASAHSSGANVLTF | . | TRBJ2-6 | . | TRBV9
TGTGCCAGCAGCTTAGCGTGGCGGGAGGGCACAGATACGCAGTATTTT | CASSLAWREGTDTQYF | TRBD2 | TRBJ2-3 | . | TRBV7-9
TGCGCCAGCAGCTTAGGGGGCCCCGAGCGGTACTTC | CASSLGGPERYF | TRBD1 | TRBJ2-7 | . | TRBV5-1
TGCGCCAGCAGTCCAGGTTTGGGCAATGAGCAGTTCTTC | CASSPGLGNEQFF | . | TRBJ2-1 | once | TRBV5-1
TGTGCCAGCACGGCGCCGGACAGATTCTACGAGCAGTACTTC | CASTAPDRFYEQYF | . | TRBJ2-7 | . | TRBV5-5
TGCGCCAGCAGTCGGGGGGTAACAGATACGCAGTATTTT | CASSRGVTDTQYF | TRBD2 | TRBJ2-3 | . | TRBV10-1